Listed here is a single T cell receptor (beta chain). This sample was included in a study of blood T cell repertoires in COVID-19. For the study at large: PBMCs, B-cell-depleted T cells, or T cells provided the cDNA or gDNA that made up the material.

V dropped 3 bases and J dropped 4 bases, with 7 bases sitting between them. Germline V gene sequence: CDR1 GTSNPN, CDR2 SVGIG (reference sequence). The length of the CDR3 is 12 residues. Methods used by the authors: Scientists estimated how many nucleated cells there were by amplifying reference gene primers. Only in-frame clones appear in the TCRdb table, and some are missing; sequencing was by immunoSEQ multiplex PCR. Clone size and V and J calls were adopted from that table, with D and trimming inferred from the DNA. The table lists 120,000 or so clones, 70% to 80% of them singletons. The chain joins TRBV30 to TRBJ1-5, with D possibly being TRBD1 (5 bases). Sequenced sample: peripheral blood. The origin of this receptor is a man aged 40-55 years with active or convalescent COVID-19. The CDR3 DNA reads as TGTGCCTGGAGAGGGGATAATCAGCCCCAGCATTTT. It specifies CAWRGDNQPQHF.